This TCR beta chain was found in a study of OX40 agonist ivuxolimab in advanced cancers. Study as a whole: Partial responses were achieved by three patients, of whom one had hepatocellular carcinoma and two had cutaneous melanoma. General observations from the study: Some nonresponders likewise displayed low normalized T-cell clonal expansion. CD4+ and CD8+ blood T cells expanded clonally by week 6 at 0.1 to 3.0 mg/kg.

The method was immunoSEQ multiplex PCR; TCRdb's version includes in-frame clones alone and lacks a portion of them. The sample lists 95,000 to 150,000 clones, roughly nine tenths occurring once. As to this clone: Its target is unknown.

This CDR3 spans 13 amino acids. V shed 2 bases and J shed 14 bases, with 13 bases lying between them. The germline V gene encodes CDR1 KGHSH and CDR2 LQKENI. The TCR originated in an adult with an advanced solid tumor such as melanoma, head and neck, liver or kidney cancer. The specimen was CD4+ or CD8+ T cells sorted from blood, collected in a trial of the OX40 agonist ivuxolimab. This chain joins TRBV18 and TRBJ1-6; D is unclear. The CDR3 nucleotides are TGTGCCAGCTCACCAGGATCAGCGATTTCCCTCCACTTT. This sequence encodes CASSPGSAISLHF.